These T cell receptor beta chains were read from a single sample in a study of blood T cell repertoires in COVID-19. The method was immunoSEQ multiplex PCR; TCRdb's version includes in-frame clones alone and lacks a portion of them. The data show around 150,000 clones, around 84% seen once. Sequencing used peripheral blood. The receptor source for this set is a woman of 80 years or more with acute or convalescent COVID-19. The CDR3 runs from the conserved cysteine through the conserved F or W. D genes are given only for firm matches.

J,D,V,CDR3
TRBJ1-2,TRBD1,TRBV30,CAWSRDRPYGYTF
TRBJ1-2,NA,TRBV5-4,CASSPFRSTSDYGYTF
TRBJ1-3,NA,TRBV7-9,CAILPGSGNTIYF
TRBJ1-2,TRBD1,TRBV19,CASSIRRTGGVGYTF
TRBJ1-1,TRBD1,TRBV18,CASSVQGASGATEAFF
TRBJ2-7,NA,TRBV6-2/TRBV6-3,CASSYRQDAREQYF
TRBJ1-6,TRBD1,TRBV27,CASSWDRISSYNSPLHF
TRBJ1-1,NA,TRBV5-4,CASSPQGGYLSEAFF
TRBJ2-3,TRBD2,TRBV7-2,CASSLEGLAGETGNTQYF
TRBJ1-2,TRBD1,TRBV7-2,CASSLEKAGGGYGYTF
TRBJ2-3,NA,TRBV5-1,CASSFSQGSDTQYF